A single sample is the source of the 4 T cell receptor beta chains below, sequenced in a study of technical replicates of blood from a few donors. The data were produced by immunoSEQ multiplex PCR, yet TCRdb's version contains in-frame clones alone and is incomplete. Of 65,000 to 80,000 clones in the sample, approximately 93% were seen once. The sequencing sample was made of T cells isolated from PBMCs. These receptor sequences come from a human donor in good health.

The rearrangement uses TRBV6-5 and TRBJ2-5; maybe TRBD2 (6 bases). Germline V lookup: CDR1 MNHEY, CDR2 SVGAGI. This CDR3 contains 13 residues. Trimming stripped 7 bases from V and 4 bases from J, with 13 bases between. CDR3 in amino acids: CASKEGSGETQYF. As DNA, the CDR3 is TGTGCCAGCAAGGAGGGATCTGGAGAGACCCAGTACTTC.

J is TRBJ2-7 and V is TRBV5-6, with 8 positions matching TRBD2. Looked up from germline, CDR1 is SGHDT and CDR2 is YYEEEE. The CDR3 is 14 amino acids. V trimming: 4 bases; J trimming: 2 bases; junction bases outside the gene matches: 5. The CDR3 loop reads CASSPGGSPYEQYF. As DNA, the CDR3 is TGTGCCAGCAGCCCGGGGGGGAGCCCCTACGAGCAGTACTTC. Filled out from reference TRBV5-6 and TRBJ2-7, the complete variable domain reads DAGVTQSPTHLIKTRGQQVTLRCSPKSGHDTVSWYQQALGQGPQFIFQYYEEEERQRGNFPDRFSGHQFPNYSSELNVNALLLGDSALYLCASSPGGSPYEQYFGPGTRLTVT.

In the case of this clone: The junction departs from germline at one end; a sequencing error may be responsible. This chain uses TRBV7-7 with TRBJ2-3, with D possibly matching TRBD2 (5 bases). The CDR3 consists of 15 residues. Germline-derived CDR1 and CDR2 are SSHAT and FNYEAQ (reference sequence). The CDR3 loop reads CASSLGGSTTDTQYF. As DNA, the CDR3 is TGTGCTAGCAGCTTAGGTGGGAGTACCACAGATACGCAGTATTTT.

J is TRBJ2-1 and V is TRBV5-4, with D possibly matching TRBD2 (5 bases). Germline V gene sequence: CDR1 SGHNT, CDR2 YYREEE (reference sequence). This CDR3 has 14 amino acids. V shed 0 bases and J shed 8 bases, with 12 bases lying between them. The DNA of the CDR3 is TGTGCCAGCAGCTTGGAAGAGACGGAGGATGAGCAGTTCTTC. It specifies CASSLEETEDEQFF.